The 29 T cell receptor beta chains listed next were all sequenced from one sample in a study of T cell repertoires in cytomegalovirus infection. MiXCR, run by TCRdb on the reads, gives a single entry per CDR3 protein. The sample comprises some 100,000 distinct CDR3 sequences, less than 25% of which are singletons, and about two fifths rests with the top ten. The sample taken for sequencing was CD8+ T cells from PBMCs. These receptors all stem from a human donor in good health (CMV status not recorded). Some clones in this sample may be carry-over from other donors' samples.

This clonotype has more than one count but fewer than ten. Since a much larger clone is just one base distant, this may be a read error. The rearrangement uses TRBV7-9 and TRBJ2-7; 7 bases map to TRBD1. There are 12 residues in the CDR3. Germline V CDR1 and CDR2: SEHNR, FQNEAQ (reference sequence). With 1 base clipped from V and 6 bases from J, the junction kept 0 bases outside the gene matches. For the CDR3, the DNA is TGTGCCAGCAGCTTAGACAGGGGCGAGCAGTACTTC. Its translation is CASSLDRGEQYF.

A word on this clonotype: A much more abundant neighbour one base away suggests this may be a read error. The V call is TRBV4-1, the J call TRBJ1-3, with D possibly TRBD1 on 6 matching bases. The CDR3 consists of 16 residues. The germline gives CDR1 MGHRA, CDR2 YSYEKL. The CDR3 nucleotides read TGCGCCAGCAGCCAAGCTGGGGACAACTCTGGAAACACCATACATTTT. This sequence encodes CASSQAGDNSGNTIHF.

The V gene is TRBV6-6, the J gene TRBJ1-3; 7 bases line up with TRBD1. The CDR3 sequence is 19 residues long. J gave up 0 bases and V 1 base, and 12 bases lay outside the gene matches. Germline CDR1 reads MNHNY; CDR2 reads SVGAGI (reference sequence). CDR3 nucleotides: TGTGCCAGCAGTTACTTATGGCAGGAAGGGGGCAGCTCTGGAAACACCATATATTTT. Translation: CASSYLWQEGGSSGNTIYF.

This clonotype was seen many times. V and J are TRBV12-3 or TRBV12-4 and TRBJ1-1; D is perhaps TRBD1 (5 bases). V dropped 6 bases and J dropped 6 bases, with 17 bases sitting between them. The CDR3 runs 14 residues. The CDR3 spells CASSRPSRAPEAFF. The CDR3 coding sequence is TGTGCCAGCAGCCGCCCGAGCAGGGCGCCTGAAGCTTTCTTT.

The chain couples TRBV20-1 to TRBJ2-1, with 11 bases fitting TRBD1. There are 15 residues in the CDR3. From germline, CDR1 is DFQATT and CDR2 SNEGSKA (reference sequence). The V segment lost 3 bases and the J segment 6 bases; nucleotides outside the gene matches: 7. CDR3 DNA: TGCAGTGCTAGGGGGACAGGGGGTCTTTTCAATGAGCAGTTCTTC. Residues: CSARGTGGLFNEQFF.

This clonotype turned up a few times. V gene TRBV10-3 combines with J gene TRBJ2-7, with 12 bases aligning to TRBD1. The germline V gene has CDR1 ENHRY and CDR2 SYGVKD. The V gene end was trimmed by 4 bases and the J gene end by 4 bases; junction bases not matched to a gene: 8. The CDR3 spans 16 residues. In DNA form, the CDR3 reads TGTGCCATCAGTGCTGCCGGGACAGGGGGCAGGTACGAGCAGTACTTC. This codes for CAISAAGTGGRYEQYF.

V and J are TRBV24-1 and TRBJ1-5; D is unclear. The CDR3 covers 13 residues. The V end lost 5 bases, the J end lost 4 bases, and 8 bases lay between the germline ends. Germline V gene data show CDR1 as KGHDR and CDR2 as SFDVKD. CDR3 coding DNA: TGTGCCACCAGTGGTGGGGATAATCAGCCCCAGCATTTT. Encoded protein: CATSGGDNQPQHF.

About this clonotype: A much larger clone differs from this one at a single base, so this may be a read error. J is TRBJ2-7 and V is TRBV28; possible D gene TRBD2, 7 bases. The CDR3 runs 15 residues. Germline loops: CDR1 MDHEN, CDR2 SYDVKM. V was clipped by 3 bases and J by 7 bases, with 19 bases between them. CDR3 amino acids: CASSLVRGAWSEQYF. The DNA for the CDR3 is TGTGCCAGCAGTTTGGTCCGGGGGGCATGGAGTGAGCAGTACTTC.

Here the CDR3 reads CASTINILELFF. The CDR3 DNA is TGTGCCAGCACCATTAATATCTTGGAACTGTTTTTT. V and J are TRBV2 and TRBJ1-4; D not certain. The CDR3 length is 12 residues. V was clipped by 7 bases and J by 12 bases, with 15 bases between them. CDR1 is SNHLY and CDR2 is FYNNEI in the germline V gene.

The chain links TRBV19 to TRBJ1-1, with a tentative D call TRBD1 (5 bases). Germline CDR1 and CDR2: LNHDA and SQIVND (reference sequence). V was clipped by 8 bases and J by 0 bases, with 13 bases between them. This CDR3 spans 14 amino acids. CDR3 in DNA: TGTGCCAGTTCCCCCAGGGCCATGAACACTGAAGCTTTCTTT. Residues: CASSPRAMNTEAFF.

This clonotype has a count of ten or more. The chain recombines TRBV19 with TRBJ1-2; D may be TRBD1 (5 bases). Germline V gene lookup returns CDR1 LNHDA and CDR2 SQIVND (reference sequence). There are 15 residues in the CDR3. Deletions cut 7 bases from V and 3 bases from J, with 18 bases between. Here the CDR3 reads CASNFFGGLDYGYTF. The CDR3 DNA follows: TGTGCCAGTAATTTTTTCGGGGGTCTCGACTATGGCTACACCTTC. Full variable domain (rest looked up from reference TRBV19 and TRBJ1-2): DGGITQSPKYLFRKEGQNVTLSCEQNLNHDAMYWYRQDPGQGLRLIYYSQIVNDFQKGDIAEGYSVSREKKESFPLTVTSAQKNPTAFYLCASNFFGGLDYGYTFGSGTRLTVV.

CDR3 residues: CASRMASGAWDEQFF. Written as DNA, the CDR3 is TGTGCCAGCAGGATGGCTAGCGGGGCCTGGGATGAGCAGTTCTTC. V is TRBV5-4 and J is TRBJ2-1; TRBD2 matches at 9 bases. J gave up 8 bases and V 5 bases, and 11 bases lay outside the gene matches. The CDR3 extends over 15 amino acids. CDR1 and CDR2 (germline): SGHNT, YYREEE (reference sequence).

This chain links TRBV20-1 with TRBJ2-1, with 11 bases fitting TRBD2. The junction had 3 bases not matched to a gene; V was cut back by 0 bases and J by 2 bases. CDR3 length: 16 amino acids. Germline lookup yields CDR1 DFQATT and CDR2 SNEGSKA (reference sequence). The CDR3 sequence: CSARDFSGRAYNEQFF. CDR3 DNA sequence: TGCAGTGCTAGAGATTTTAGCGGGAGGGCCTACAATGAGCAGTTCTTC.

This clonotype came up many times. This rearrangement joins TRBV7-9 to TRBJ2-5; D is perhaps TRBD2 (6 bases). Trimming removed 2 bases from V and 2 bases from J, with 15 bases in between. Germline V lookup: CDR1 SEHNR, CDR2 FQNEAQ (reference sequence). The CDR3 has 16 residues. CDR3 amino acids: CASSLLWRGGQETQYF. The DNA for the CDR3 is TGTGCCAGCAGCTTACTTTGGCGGGGCGGTCAAGAGACCCAGTACTTC. Full variable domain (rest looked up from reference TRBV7-9 and TRBJ2-5): DTGVSQNPRHKITKRGQNVTFRCDPISEHNRLYWYRQTLGQGPEFLTYFQNEAQLEKSRLLSDRFSAERPKGSFSTLEIQRTEQGDSAMYLCASSLLWRGGQETQYFGPGTRLLVL.

This clonotype was seen a handful of times. DNA for the CDR3: TGCAGTGCTAGACAGCGGAGCACAGATACGCAGTATTTT. Its protein product is CSARQRSTDTQYF. J is TRBJ2-3 and V is TRBV20-1, with D possibly matching TRBD2 (5 bases). Germline V gene sequence: CDR1 DFQATT, CDR2 SNEGSKA (reference sequence). The CDR3 sequence is 13 residues long. V was shortened by 2 bases and J by 0 bases, with 6 bases between the two germline ends.

This clonotype has ten or more counts. The rearrangement joins TRBV9 to TRBJ2-3; D not certain. Trimming took 3 bases from V and 4 from J, leaving 12 bases between them. Germline V gene lookup returns CDR1 SGDLS and CDR2 YYNGEE. CDR3 length equals 14 residues. The CDR3 spells CASSAGSGPDTQYF. The CDR3 DNA reads TGTGCCAGCAGCGCCGGGTCGGGTCCAGATACGCAGTATTTT. Full variable domain (missing parts from reference TRBV9 and TRBJ2-3): DSGVTQTPKHLITATGQRVTLRCSPRSGDLSVYWYQQSLDQGLQFLIQYYNGEERAKGNILERFSAQQFPDLHSELNLSSLELGDSALYFCASSAGSGPDTQYFGPGTRLTVL.

J is TRBJ1-5 and V is TRBV7-9; D is unresolved. Germline CDR1 is SEHNR and CDR2 is FQNEAQ (reference sequence). V was shortened by 11 bases and J by 9 bases, with 17 bases between the two germline ends. The CDR3 has 12 amino acids. Here the CDR3 DNA reads TGTGCCGTAGAGGGCATAGCCGGGCCCCAGCATTTT. It yields the protein CAVEGIAGPQHF.

The chain combines TRBV27 with TRBJ2-6; D remains unclear. CDR1 is MNHEY and CDR2 is SMNVEV in the germline V gene (reference sequence). There are 17 residues in the CDR3. V lost 2 bases and J 0 bases, leaving 11 bases between the germline ends. DNA for the CDR3: TGTGCCAGCAGTTTAGCTTGGCAATACTCTGGGGCCAACGTCCTGACTTTC. Residues: CASSLAWQYSGANVLTF.

J is TRBJ2-7 and V is TRBV7-9; 7 bases are a match to TRBD1. This CDR3 has 13 residues. Per germline, CDR1 SEHNR and CDR2 FQNEAQ (reference sequence). V lost 5 bases, J lost 6 bases, and 7 bases stayed unmatched. The CDR3 sequence: CASSPTGVGEQYF. CDR3 DNA sequence: TGTGCCAGCAGCCCTACAGGGGTTGGCGAGCAGTACTTC.

This clonotype was seen at least ten times. V is TRBV27 and J is TRBJ2-1; TRBD2 matches 11 bases. In germline, CDR1 is MNHEY, CDR2 SMNVEV (reference sequence). V lost 5 bases to trimming and J lost 0 bases; unmatched junction nucleotides: 3. The CDR3 is 16 residues long. CDR3 sequence (DNA): TGTGCCAGCAGTCCTAGCGGGGGGAGCTCCTACAATGAGCAGTTCTTC. Amino acids: CASSPSGGSSYNEQFF.

This clonotype was detected many times. The chain couples TRBV24-1 to TRBJ2-5; 8 bases line up with TRBD1. CDR1 KGHDR and CDR2 SFDVKD come from the germline V gene. CDR3 length: 14 amino acids. Unmatched junction bases numbered 6, after V lost 6 bases and J lost 4 bases. CDR3 DNA: TGTGCCACCAGTCCAGGGGGCGCCGGAGAGACCCAGTACTTC. Amino acids: CATSPGGAGETQYF.

This rearrangement joins TRBV7-9 to TRBJ2-7, with 13 bases fitting TRBD2. CDR3 size: 17 residues. V dropped 5 bases and J dropped 6; count of bases not matched to a gene: 13. Germline CDR1 and CDR2: SEHNR and FQNEAQ (reference sequence). The CDR3 coding sequence is TGTGCCAGCAGCCCCTACGGGACTAGCGGGAAAGGGCGCGAGCAGTACTTC. Residues: CASSPYGTSGKGREQYF.

This clonotype turned up a few times. The rearrangement joins TRBV6-2 or TRBV6-3 to TRBJ2-1; 11 positions match TRBD2. Unmatched junction bases numbered 13, after V lost 6 bases and J lost 9 bases. Germline CDR1 MNHEY, CDR2 SVGEGT. This CDR3 has 16 residues. The CDR3 DNA follows: TGTGCCAGCAGAGCACTAGCGGGAGTATCCCGTCGTGAGCAGTTCTTC. It codes for CASRALAGVSRREQFF.

The chain uses TRBV6-5 and TRBJ2-7; 13 nucleotides match TRBD2. V lost 4 bases to trimming and J lost 4 bases; unmatched junction nucleotides: 7. CDR1 MNHEY and CDR2 SVGAGI come from the germline V gene. The CDR3 runs to 16 residues. The CDR3 nucleotides read TGTGCCAGCAGTTCCCCGGGACTAGCGGGATTGTACGAGCAGTACTTC. Translated, it gives CASSSPGLAGLYEQYF.

This clonotype showed up just a few times. The chain joins TRBV7-6 to TRBJ1-3, with D maybe TRBD1 (5 bases). Germline V gene sequence: CDR1 SGHVS, CDR2 FNYEAQ. V was pared by 3 bases and J by 1 base, with 10 bases between. CDR3 length: 15 residues. Here the CDR3 reads CASSLGGGSGNTIYF. Here the CDR3 DNA reads TGTGCCAGCAGCTTGGGGGGTGGTTCTGGAAACACCATATATTTT.

This clonotype was detected many times. This chain joins TRBV7-6 and TRBJ2-5; D call uncertain. The CDR3 length is 16 residues. Germline V lookup: CDR1 SGHVS, CDR2 FNYEAQ. Trimming stripped 1 base from V and 3 bases from J, with 15 bases between. The CDR3: CASSLVGPVQKETQYF. CDR3 bases: TGTGCCAGCAGCTTAGTTGGTCCGGTACAGAAAGAGACCCAGTACTTC.

The chain couples TRBV28 to TRBJ1-1; tentative D call: TRBD1 (6 bases). CDR3 length: 13 residues. The V end was cut by 1 base, the J end by 7 bases, with 10 bases between. Germline V gene data show CDR1 as MDHEN and CDR2 as SYDVKM. CDR3 protein: CASSLSQGNEAFF. DNA of the CDR3: TGTGCCAGCAGTTTATCGCAGGGGAATGAAGCTTTCTTT.

This clonotype came up a few times. This sequence joins TRBV11-2 and TRBJ2-3, with TRBD2 matching over 9 bases. Germline V gives CDR1 SGHAT, CDR2 FQNNGV. Unmatched junction bases numbered 14, after V lost 5 bases and J lost 5 bases. The CDR3 has 17 residues. The CDR3 DNA follows: TGTGCCAGCAGCCTCGACGGCGCGGGAGGGCCGGGAGATACGCAGTATTTT. This gives the protein CASSLDGAGGPGDTQYF. Supplemented by reference TRBV11-2 and TRBJ2-3, the full variable domain reads EAGVAQSPRYKIIEKRQSVAFWCNPISGHATLYWYQQILGQGPKLLIQFQNNGVVDDSQLPKDRFSAERLKGVDSTLKIQPAKLEDSAVYLCASSLDGAGGPGDTQYFGPGTRLTVL.

This clonotype was recorded a few times. The chain's CDR3 is CASSLGLGTDTQYF. The CDR3 DNA reads as TGTGCCAGCAGCTTGGGTCTAGGCACAGATACGCAGTATTTT. J is TRBJ2-3 and V is TRBV5-5, with no clear D. The CDR3 totals 14 residues. Trimming shortened V by 0 bases and J by 1 base, and 6 bases separated the two germline ends. Germline CDR1 and CDR2: SGHKS and YYEKEE (reference sequence). The whole variable domain, remainder taken from reference TRBV5-5 and TRBJ2-3, is DAGVTQSPTHLIKTRGQQVTLRCSPISGHKSVSWYQQVLGQGPQFIFQYYEKEERGRGNFPDRFSARQFPNYSSELNVNALLLGDSALYLCASSLGLGTDTQYFGPGTRLTVL.